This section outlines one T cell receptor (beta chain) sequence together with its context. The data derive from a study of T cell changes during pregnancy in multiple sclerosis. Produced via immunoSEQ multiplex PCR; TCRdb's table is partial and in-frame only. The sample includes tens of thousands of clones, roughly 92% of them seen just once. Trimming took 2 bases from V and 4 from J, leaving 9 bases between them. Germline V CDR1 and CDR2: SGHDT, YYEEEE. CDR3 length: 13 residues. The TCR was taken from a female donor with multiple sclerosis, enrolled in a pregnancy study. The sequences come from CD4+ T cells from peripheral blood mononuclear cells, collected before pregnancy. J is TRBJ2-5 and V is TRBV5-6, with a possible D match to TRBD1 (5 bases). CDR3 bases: TGTGCCAGCAGCTTTGACAGAGCAGAGACCCAGTACTTC. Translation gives CASSFDRAETQYF.